There are many counts of the clone carrying this T cell receptor (beta chain). This entry is derived from a study of T-cell reconstitution after alpha-beta-depleted transplantation in children. Unique molecular identifiers tagged the TCRbeta library. TCRdb re-called the PCR reads through MiXCR, storing one row per CDR3 protein. The profile shows roughly 180,000 distinct CDR3 sequences, 13% to 15% of them singletons. The receptor was derived from a human donor who donated a stem cell graft to a child with acute lymphoblastic leukemia. This material consisted of PBMCs from the stem cell graft donor, taken from the stem cell graft.

CDR3 residues: CASSLLGYSSYEQYF. The DNA of the CDR3 is TGCGCCAGCAGCCTCCTGGGGTATAGCTCCTACGAGCAGTACTTC. The chain has TRBV5-1 and TRBJ2-7, with D unclear. V shed 4 bases and J shed 0 bases, with 14 bases lying between them. The CDR3 runs 15 residues. Germline loops: CDR1 SGHRS, CDR2 YFSETQ.